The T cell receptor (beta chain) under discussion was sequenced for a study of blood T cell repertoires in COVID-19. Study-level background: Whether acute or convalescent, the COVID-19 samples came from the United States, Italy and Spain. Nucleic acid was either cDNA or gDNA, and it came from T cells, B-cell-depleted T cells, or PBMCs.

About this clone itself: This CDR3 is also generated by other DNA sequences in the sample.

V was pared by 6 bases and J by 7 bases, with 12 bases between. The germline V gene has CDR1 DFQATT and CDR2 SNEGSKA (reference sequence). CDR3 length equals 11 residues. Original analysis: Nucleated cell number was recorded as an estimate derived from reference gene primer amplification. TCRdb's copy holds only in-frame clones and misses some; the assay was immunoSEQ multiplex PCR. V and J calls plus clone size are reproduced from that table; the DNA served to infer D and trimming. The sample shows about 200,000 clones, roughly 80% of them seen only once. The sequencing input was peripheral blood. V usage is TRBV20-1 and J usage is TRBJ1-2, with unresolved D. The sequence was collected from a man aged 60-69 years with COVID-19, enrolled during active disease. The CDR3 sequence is CSAGGGSGYTF. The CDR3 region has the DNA TGCAGTGCCGGTGGAGGGTCTGGCTACACCTTC.